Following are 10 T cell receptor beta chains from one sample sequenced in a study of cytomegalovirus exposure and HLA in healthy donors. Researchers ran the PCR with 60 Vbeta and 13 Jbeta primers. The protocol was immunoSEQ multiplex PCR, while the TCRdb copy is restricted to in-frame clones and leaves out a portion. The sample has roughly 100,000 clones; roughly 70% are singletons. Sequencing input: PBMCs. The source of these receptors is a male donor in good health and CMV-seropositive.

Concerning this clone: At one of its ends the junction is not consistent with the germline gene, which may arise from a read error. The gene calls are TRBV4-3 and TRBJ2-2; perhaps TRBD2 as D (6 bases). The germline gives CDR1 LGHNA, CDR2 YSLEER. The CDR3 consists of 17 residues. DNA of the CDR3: TGCGCCAGCAGCCAAGTGGTTAGCGGAGTGAACGCCGGGGAGCTGTTTTTT. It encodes CASSQVVSGVNAGELFF.

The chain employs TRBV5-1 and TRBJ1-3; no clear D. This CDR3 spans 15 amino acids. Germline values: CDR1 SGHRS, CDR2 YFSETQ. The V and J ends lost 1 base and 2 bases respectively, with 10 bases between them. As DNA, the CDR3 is TGCGCCAGCAGCTTGACGGCGGGTGCTGGAAACACCATATATTTT. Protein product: CASSLTAGAGNTIYF.

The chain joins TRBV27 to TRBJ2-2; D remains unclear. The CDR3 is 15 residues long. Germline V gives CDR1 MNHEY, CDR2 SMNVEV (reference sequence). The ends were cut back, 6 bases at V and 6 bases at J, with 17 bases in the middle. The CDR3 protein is CASSSFAAIAGELFF. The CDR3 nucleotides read TGTGCCAGCAGCTCGTTCGCAGCGATCGCCGGGGAGCTGTTTTTT.

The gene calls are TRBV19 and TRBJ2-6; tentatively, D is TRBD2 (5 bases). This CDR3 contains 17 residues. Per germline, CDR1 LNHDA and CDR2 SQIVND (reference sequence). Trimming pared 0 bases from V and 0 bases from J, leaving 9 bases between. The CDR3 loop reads CASSIDRGGSGANVLTF. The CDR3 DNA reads TGTGCCAGTAGTATAGATCGGGGTGGCTCTGGGGCCAACGTCCTGACTTTC. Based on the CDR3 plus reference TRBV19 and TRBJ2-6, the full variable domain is DGGITQSPKYLFRKEGQNVTLSCEQNLNHDAMYWYRQDPGQGLRLIYYSQIVNDFQKGDIAEGYSVSREKKESFPLTVTSAQKNPTAFYLCASSIDRGGSGANVLTFGAGSRLTVL.

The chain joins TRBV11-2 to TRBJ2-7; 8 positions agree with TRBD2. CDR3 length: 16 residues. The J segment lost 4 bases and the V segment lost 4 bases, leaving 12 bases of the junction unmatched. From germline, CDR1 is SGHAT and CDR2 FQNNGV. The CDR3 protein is CASSSRRQRGTYEQYF. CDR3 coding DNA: TGTGCCAGCAGCTCGAGGAGGCAGCGGGGGACTTACGAGCAGTACTTC.

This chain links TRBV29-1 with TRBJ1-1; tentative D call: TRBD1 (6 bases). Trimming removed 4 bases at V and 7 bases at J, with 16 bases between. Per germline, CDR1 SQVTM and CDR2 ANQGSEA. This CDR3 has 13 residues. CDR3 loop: CSVAGGNRDEAFF. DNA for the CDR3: TGCAGCGTTGCGGGGGGGAACAGGGATGAAGCTTTCTTT. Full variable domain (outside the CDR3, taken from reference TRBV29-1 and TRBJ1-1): SAVISQKPSRDICQRGTSLTIQCQVDSQVTMMFWYRQQPGQSLTLIATANQGSEATYESGFVIDKFPISRPNLTFSTLTVSNMSPEDSSIYLCSVAGGNRDEAFFGQGTRLTVV.

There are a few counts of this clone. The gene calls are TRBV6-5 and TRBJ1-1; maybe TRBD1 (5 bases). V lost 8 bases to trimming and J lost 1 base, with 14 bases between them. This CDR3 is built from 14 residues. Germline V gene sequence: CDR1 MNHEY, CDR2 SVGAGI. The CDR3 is CASHRRGRNTEAFF. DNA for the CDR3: TGTGCCAGCCACCGACGGGGGAGGAACACTGAAGCTTTCTTT.

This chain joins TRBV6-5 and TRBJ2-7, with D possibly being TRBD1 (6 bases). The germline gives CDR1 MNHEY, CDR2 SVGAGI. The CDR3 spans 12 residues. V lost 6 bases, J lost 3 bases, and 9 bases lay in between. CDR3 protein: CASRKQGYEQYF. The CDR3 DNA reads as TGTGCCAGCAGGAAACAGGGCTACGAGCAGTACTTC.

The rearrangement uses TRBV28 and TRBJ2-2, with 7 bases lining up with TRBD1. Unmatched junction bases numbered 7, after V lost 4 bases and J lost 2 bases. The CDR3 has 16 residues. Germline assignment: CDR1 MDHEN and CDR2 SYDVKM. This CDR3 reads CASSSRGWGNTGELFF. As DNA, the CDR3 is TGTGCCAGCAGTTCCAGGGGGTGGGGAAACACCGGGGAGCTGTTTTTT.

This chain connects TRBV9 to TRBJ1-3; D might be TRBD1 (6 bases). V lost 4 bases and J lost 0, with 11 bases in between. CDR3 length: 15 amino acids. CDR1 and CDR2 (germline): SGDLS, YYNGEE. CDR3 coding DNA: TGTGCCAGCAGCTGGGGGCCGAGCTCTGGAAACACCATATATTTT. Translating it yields CASSWGPSSGNTIYF.